This entry lists 5 T cell receptor beta chains sequenced from one sample in a study of T-cell memory formation after mild COVID-19. TCRdb passed the 5' RACE reads through MiXCR, listing each CDR3 protein once. Of 280,000 or so distinct CDR3 sequences in the sample, around 8% were seen once. The sample was PBMCs or a T cell subset sorted from them (not recorded which). The receptors originated from a man aged 18-30 years who had mild COVID-19 (a few samples of this study predate the infection). Cell type and time point are not known.

This clonotype was detected a few times. The chain is built from TRBV5-5 and TRBJ2-3, with D unclear. The V end lost 4 bases, the J end lost 0 bases, and 12 bases lay between the germline ends. The CDR3 length is 15 residues. Germline CDR1 is SGHKS and CDR2 is YYEKEE (reference sequence). This CDR3 reads CASSPPPTSTDTQYF. In DNA form, the CDR3 reads TGTGCCAGCAGCCCCCCCCCGACCAGCACAGATACGCAGTATTTT. The full variable domain, completed using reference TRBV5-5 and TRBJ2-3, is DAGVTQSPTHLIKTRGQQVTLRCSPISGHKSVSWYQQVLGQGPQFIFQYYEKEERGRGNFPDRFSARQFPNYSSELNVNALLLGDSALYLCASSPPPTSTDTQYFGPGTRLTVL.

The chain has TRBV6-1 and TRBJ1-1; TRBD1 aligns across 9 bases. Germline lookup yields CDR1 MNHNS and CDR2 SASEGT. V was clipped by 2 bases and J by 7 bases; unmatched bases: 8. The CDR3 loop spans 15 amino acids. CDR3 region: CASSEKGQGRGEAFF. CDR3 nucleotides: TGTGCCAGCAGTGAAAAGGGACAGGGAAGGGGTGAAGCTTTCTTT.

This clonotype has more than one count but fewer than ten. The genes are TRBV7-9 and TRBJ2-7, with TRBD2 as a possible D gene (6 bases). Trimming left V 5 bases short and J 6 bases short, with 17 bases between. Germline V lookup: CDR1 SEHNR, CDR2 FQNEAQ (reference sequence). The CDR3 consists of 14 residues. The CDR3 sequence is CASSVGTVFGEQYF. The CDR3 DNA reads as TGTGCCAGCAGCGTCGGGACTGTTTTTGGCGAGCAGTACTTC.

This clonotype was observed at least ten times. The V and J genes are TRBV29-1 and TRBJ1-1; 7 nucleotides line up with TRBD1. CDR1 is SQVTM, CDR2 ANQGSEA, per germline. The CDR3 contains 13 residues. After removal of 6 bases from V and 4 bases from J, the junction contained 8 bases not matched to a gene. In DNA, the CDR3 is TGCAGCGTCGCTGGACAGGAAAGCACTGAAGCTTTCTTT. It yields the protein CSVAGQESTEAFF. The full variable domain, its missing parts supplied by reference TRBV29-1 and TRBJ1-1, is SAVISQKPSRDICQRGTSLTIQCQVDSQVTMMFWYRQQPGQSLTLIATANQGSEATYESGFVIDKFPISRPNLTFSTLTVSNMSPEDSSIYLCSVAGQESTEAFFGQGTRLTVV.

This clonotype was observed a handful of times. J is TRBJ1-1 and V is TRBV6-2 or TRBV6-3; tentative D call: TRBD1 (6 bases). CDR1 and CDR2 from the germline V gene are MNHEY and SVGEGT. This CDR3 contains 15 residues. The V end lost 5 bases, the J end lost 1 base, and 14 bases lay between the germline ends. The chain's CDR3 is CASSGQSFGNTEAFF. CDR3 sequence (DNA): TGTGCCAGCAGTGGACAGTCATTTGGGAACACTGAAGCTTTCTTT.